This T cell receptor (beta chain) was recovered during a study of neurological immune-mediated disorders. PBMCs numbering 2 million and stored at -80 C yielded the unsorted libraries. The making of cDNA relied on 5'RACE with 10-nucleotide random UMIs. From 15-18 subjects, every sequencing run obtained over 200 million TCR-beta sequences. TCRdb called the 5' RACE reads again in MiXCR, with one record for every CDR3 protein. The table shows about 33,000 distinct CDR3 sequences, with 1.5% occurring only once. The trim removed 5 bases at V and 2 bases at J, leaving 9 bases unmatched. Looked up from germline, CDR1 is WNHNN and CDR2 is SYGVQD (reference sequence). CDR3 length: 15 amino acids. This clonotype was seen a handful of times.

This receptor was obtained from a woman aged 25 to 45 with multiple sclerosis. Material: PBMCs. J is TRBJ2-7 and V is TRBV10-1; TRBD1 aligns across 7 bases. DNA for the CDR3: TGCGCCAGCAGTTGGACAGGAACCTCTACCTACGAGCAGTACTTC. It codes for CASSWTGTSTYEQYF.